This T cell receptor (beta chain) was captured by sequencing in a study of shared clonotypes between healthy human individuals. Turning to the study itself: Contributing individuals were a couple of females and a few males aged 18 to 49. Overall study findings and caveats: Naive CD4 clonotype sharing across a handful of donors was approximately 5%.

Repertoires were generated with immunoSEQ multiplex PCR, while TCRdb's copy carries only in-frame clones and drops some. Of about 2 million clones in the sample, about 95% were seen once. Naive CD8 cells, CD45RO-negative and positively selected for CCR7, excluded terminally differentiated effector memory CD45RA+ cells. Recent vaccinations or acute infections were absent in the healthy HIV-negative adult donors. Concerning this clone: Its specificity is not known.

This TCR came from a man aged 18 to 30 in good health. Sequenced material: naive CD8+ T cells sorted from blood.

The CDR3 sequence is CAIRDTEMSYEQYF. The CDR3 DNA sequence: TGTGCCATTCGGGACACCGAAATGTCCTACGAGCAGTACTTC. The chain uses TRBV10-3 and TRBJ2-7, with D possibly TRBD1 on 6 matching bases. CDR3 length equals 14 residues. V was clipped by 9 bases and J by 1 base, with 16 bases between them. CDR1 is ENHRY, CDR2 SYGVKD, per germline.